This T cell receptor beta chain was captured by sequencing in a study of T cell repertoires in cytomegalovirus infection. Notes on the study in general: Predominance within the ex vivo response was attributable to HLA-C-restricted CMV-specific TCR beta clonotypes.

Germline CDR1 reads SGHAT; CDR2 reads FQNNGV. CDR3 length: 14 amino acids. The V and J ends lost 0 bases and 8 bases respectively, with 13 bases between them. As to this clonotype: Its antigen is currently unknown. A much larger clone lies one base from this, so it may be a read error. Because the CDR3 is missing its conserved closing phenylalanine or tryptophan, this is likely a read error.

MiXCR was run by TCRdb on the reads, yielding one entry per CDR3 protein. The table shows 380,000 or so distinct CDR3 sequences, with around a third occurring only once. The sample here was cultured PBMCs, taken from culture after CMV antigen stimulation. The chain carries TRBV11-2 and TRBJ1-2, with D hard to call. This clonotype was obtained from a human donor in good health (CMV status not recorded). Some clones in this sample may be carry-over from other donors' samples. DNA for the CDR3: TGTGCCAGCAGCTTAGAAAGATCGTCGGAGGGCTACACCTTA. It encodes CASSLERSSEGYTL.